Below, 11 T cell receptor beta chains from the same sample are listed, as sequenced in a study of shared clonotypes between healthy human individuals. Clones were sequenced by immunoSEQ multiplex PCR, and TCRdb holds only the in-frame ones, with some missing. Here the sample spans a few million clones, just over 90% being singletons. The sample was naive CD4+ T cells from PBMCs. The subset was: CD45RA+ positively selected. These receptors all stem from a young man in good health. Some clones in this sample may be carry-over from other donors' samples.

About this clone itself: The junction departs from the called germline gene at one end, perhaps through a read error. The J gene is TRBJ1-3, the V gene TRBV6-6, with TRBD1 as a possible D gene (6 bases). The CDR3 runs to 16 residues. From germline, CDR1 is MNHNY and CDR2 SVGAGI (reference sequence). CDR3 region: CAGSDPQGSSGNTIYF. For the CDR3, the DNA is TGTGCCGGCAGCGATCCACAGGGTAGCTCTGGAAACACCATATATTTT.

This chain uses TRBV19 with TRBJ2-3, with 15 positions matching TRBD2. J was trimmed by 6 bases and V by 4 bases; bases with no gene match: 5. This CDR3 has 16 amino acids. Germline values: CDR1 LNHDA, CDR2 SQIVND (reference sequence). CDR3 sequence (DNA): TGTGCCAGTAGTAGCCCCGGACTAGCGGGAGGGGATACGCAGTATTTT. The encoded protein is CASSSPGLAGGDTQYF.

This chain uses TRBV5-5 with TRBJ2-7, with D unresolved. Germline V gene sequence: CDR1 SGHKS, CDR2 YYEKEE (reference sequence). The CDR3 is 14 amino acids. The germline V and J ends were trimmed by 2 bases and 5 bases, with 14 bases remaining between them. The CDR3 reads CASSFERHYHEQYF. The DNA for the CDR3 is TGTGCCAGCAGCTTTGAGAGGCATTACCACGAGCAGTACTTC.

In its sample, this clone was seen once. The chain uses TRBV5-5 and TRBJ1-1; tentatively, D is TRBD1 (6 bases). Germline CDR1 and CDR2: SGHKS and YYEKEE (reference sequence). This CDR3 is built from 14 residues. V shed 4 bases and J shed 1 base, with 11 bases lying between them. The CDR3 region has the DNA TGTGCCAGCAGCCAACTACAGGGGAACACTGAAGCTTTCTTT. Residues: CASSQLQGNTEAFF.

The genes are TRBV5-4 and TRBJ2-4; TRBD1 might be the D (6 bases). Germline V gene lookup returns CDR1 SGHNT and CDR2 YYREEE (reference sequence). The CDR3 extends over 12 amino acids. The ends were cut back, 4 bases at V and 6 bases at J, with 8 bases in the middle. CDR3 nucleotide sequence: TGTGCCAGCAGCCCGGACAGAAACATTCAGTACTTC. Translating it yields CASSPDRNIQYF. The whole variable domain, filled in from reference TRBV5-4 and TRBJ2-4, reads ETGVTQSPTHLIKTRGQQVTLRCSSQSGHNTVSWYQQALGQGPQFIFQYYREEENGRGNFPPRFSGLQFPNYSSELNVNALELDDSALYLCASSPDRNIQYFGAGTRLSVL.

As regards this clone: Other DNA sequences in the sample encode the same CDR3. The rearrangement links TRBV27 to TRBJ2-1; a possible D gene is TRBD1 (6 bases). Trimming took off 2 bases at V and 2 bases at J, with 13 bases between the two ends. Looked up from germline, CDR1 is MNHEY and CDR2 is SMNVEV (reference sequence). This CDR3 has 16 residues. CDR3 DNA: TGTGCCAGCAGTTTACGTGGGGGCCGGGCCTACAATGAGCAGTTCTTC. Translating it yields CASSLRGGRAYNEQFF.

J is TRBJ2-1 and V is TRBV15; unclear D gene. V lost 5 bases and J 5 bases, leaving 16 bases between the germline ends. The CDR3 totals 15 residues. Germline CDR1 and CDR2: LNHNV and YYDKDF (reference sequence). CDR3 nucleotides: TGTGCCACCAGCCGAAGTGGCGGCAACAACAATGAGCAGTTCTTC. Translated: CATSRSGGNNNEQFF.

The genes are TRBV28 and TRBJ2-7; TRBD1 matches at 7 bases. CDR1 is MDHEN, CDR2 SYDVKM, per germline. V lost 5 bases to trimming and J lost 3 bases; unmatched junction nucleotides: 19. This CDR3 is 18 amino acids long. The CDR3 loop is CASSLPGTVSPRNYEQYF. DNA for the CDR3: TGTGCCAGCAGTCTACCCGGGACAGTTTCCCCGCGGAACTACGAGCAGTACTTC. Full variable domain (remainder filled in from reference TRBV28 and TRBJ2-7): DVKVTQSSRYLVKRTGEKVFLECVQDMDHENMFWYRQDPGLGLRLIYFSYDVKMKEKGDIPEGYSVSREKKERFSLILESASTNQTSMYLCASSLPGTVSPRNYEQYFGPGTRLTVT.

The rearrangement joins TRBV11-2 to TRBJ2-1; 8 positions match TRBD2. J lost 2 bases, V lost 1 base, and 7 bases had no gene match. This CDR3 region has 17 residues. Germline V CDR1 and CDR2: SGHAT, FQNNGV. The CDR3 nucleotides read TGTGCCAGCAGCTTAGTTGCGGGAGGAGGCCCCTACAATGAGCAGTTCTTC. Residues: CASSLVAGGGPYNEQFF.

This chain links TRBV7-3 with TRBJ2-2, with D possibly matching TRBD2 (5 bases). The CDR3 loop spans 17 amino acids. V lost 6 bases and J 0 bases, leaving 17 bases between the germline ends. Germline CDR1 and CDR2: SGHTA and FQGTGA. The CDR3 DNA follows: TGTGCCAGCAGTTACTCTCCGGGGAGCGCGAACACCGGGGAGCTGTTTTTT. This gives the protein CASSYSPGSANTGELFF.

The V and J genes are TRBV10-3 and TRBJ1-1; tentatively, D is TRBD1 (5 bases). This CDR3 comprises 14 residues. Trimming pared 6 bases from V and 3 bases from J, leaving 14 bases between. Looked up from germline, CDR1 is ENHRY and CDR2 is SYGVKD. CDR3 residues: CAISLTGEDTEAFF. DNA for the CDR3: TGTGCCATCAGCCTAACGGGGGAAGACACTGAAGCTTTCTTT.